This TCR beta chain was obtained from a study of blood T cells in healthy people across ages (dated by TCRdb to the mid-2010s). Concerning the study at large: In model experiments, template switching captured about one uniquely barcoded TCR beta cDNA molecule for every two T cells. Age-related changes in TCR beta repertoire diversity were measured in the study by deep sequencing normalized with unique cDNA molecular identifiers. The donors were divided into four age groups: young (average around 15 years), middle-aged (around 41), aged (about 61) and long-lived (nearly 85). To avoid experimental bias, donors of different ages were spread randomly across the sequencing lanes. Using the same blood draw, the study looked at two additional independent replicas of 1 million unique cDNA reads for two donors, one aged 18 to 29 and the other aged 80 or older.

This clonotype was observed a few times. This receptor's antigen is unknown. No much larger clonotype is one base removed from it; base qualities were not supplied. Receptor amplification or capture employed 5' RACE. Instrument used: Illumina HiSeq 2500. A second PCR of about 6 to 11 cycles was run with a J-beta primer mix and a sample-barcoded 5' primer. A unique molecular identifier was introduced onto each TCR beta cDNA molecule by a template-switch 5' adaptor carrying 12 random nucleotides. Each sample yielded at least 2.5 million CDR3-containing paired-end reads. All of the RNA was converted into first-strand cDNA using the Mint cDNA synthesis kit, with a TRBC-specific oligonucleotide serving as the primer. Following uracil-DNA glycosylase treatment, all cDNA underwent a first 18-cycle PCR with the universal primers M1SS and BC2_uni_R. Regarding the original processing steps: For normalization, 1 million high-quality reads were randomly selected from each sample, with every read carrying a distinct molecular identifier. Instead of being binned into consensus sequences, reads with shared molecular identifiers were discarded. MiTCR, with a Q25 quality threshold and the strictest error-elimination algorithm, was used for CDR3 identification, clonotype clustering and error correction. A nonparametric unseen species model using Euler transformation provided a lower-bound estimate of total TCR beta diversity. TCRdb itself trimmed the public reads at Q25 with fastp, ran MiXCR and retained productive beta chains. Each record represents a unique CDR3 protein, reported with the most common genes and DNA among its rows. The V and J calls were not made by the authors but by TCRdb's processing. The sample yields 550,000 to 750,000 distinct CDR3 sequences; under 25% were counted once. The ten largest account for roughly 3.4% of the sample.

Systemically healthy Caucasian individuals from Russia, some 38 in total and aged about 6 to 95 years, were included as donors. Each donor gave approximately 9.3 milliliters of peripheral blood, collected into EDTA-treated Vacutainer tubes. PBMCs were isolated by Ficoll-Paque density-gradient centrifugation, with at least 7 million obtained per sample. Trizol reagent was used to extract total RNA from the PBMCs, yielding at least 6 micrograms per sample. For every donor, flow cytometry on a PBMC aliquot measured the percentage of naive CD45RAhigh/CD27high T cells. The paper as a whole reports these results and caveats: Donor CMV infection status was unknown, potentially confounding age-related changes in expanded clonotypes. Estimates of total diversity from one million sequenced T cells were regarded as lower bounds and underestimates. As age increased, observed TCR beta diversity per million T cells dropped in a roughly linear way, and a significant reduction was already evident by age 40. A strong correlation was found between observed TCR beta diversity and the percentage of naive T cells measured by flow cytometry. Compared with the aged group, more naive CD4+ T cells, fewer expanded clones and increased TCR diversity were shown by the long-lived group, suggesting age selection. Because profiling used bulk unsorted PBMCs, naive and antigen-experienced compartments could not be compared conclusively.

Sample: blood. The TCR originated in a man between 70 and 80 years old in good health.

The DNA sequence is TGTGCCAGCAGCCGGGAGGTAGGGCGGTGGGACGACACTGAAGCTTTCTTT. This codes for CASSREVGRWDDTEAFF. Recombination connected TRBV11-2 to TRBJ1-1, and possibly TRBD1, on 5 matching bases. The germline V gene yields SGHAT for CDR1 and FQNNGV for CDR2. The CDR3, cysteine through phenylalanine, is 17 amino acids long. Left in the record is the CDR3 DNA by itself, 51 bases read in frame from the first base. V lost 5 bases and J lost 3 bases; the stretch between them is 22 bases long.